What follows describes a single T cell receptor beta chain. Method: immunoSEQ multiplex PCR; TCRdb's copy keeps in-frame clones and lacks some. The sample holds about 200,000 clones, about four fifths seen once. This entry is derived from a study of blood T cell repertoires in COVID-19. The receptor's source is a woman aged 45-60 years with active or convalescent COVID-19. Specimen: peripheral blood.

The CDR3: CASSPGLISNQPQHF. The CDR3 DNA reads TGCGCCAGCAGCCCGGGACTTATTAGCAATCAGCCCCAGCATTTT. V is TRBV4-1 and J is TRBJ1-5, with D possibly matching TRBD1 (5 bases). Germline CDR1 reads MGHRA; CDR2 reads YSYEKL. Trimming stripped 4 bases from V and 0 bases from J, with 10 bases between. This CDR3 has 15 amino acids.